This T cell receptor (beta chain) was retrieved from a study of CD8 T cells in Susac syndrome. Reverse transcription used roughly 0.45 to 1 ug RNA and random hexamers. immunoSEQ multiplex PCR amplified TCR beta CDR3 across 54 Vbeta, 13 Jbeta. Each CDR3 protein gets one entry after TCRdb re-called the immunoSEQ multiplex PCR reads with MiXCR. The sample contains over 95,000 distinct CDR3 sequences, around 93% of which appear only once. The CDR3 length is 15 residues. In germline, CDR1 is SGHTA, CDR2 FQGNSA. The germline V and J ends were trimmed by 4 bases and 7 bases, with 14 bases remaining between them. CD8+ and CD4+ T cells taken from blood had their TCR beta sequenced. The controls were healthy donors who were matched for age and sex. Negative isolation yielded CD8+ and CD4+ T cells; FACS enriched TEMRA cells.

The chain is built from TRBV7-2 and TRBJ1-6; D perhaps matches TRBD1 (6 bases). Material for sequencing was CD8+ T cells from PBMCs. This sequence was found in a human donor in good health. This CDR3 is CASSSAGQTNSPLHF. The DNA for the CDR3 is TGTGCCAGCAGCTCGGCCGGACAGACAAATTCACCCCTCCACTTT.